This T cell receptor beta chain came from a study of cytomegalovirus exposure and HLA in healthy donors. Regarding the study as a whole: Among the most significant clusters, several appeared linked to common viral pathogens in a later analysis. Across donors, presence/absence analyses took sequencing depth to be roughly uniform. Per published accounts, TCR beta sequences correctly predicted the HLA-A and HLA-B alleles of most subjects.

Concerning this clone: What it binds is unknown.

13 Jbeta primers and 60 Vbeta primers were used for the PCR. Clones were read by immunoSEQ multiplex PCR, and TCRdb kept only the in-frame ones, dropping some. The table shows approximately 170,000 clones, with around 80% occurring only once. This receptor was identified in a man in his forties in good health and CMV-seronegative. Sequenced: PBMCs.

CDR3 sequence (DNA): TGTGCCAGCAGCTTAGCGAAGCGGGGGACCACAGATACGCAGTATTTT. This translates into CASSLAKRGTTDTQYF. The rearrangement links TRBV7-6 to TRBJ2-3; 8 bases line up with TRBD2. The germline V gene encodes CDR1 SGHVS and CDR2 FNYEAQ. Trimming removed 0 bases from V and 2 bases from J; junction bases left unmatched: 4. This CDR3 has 16 residues.